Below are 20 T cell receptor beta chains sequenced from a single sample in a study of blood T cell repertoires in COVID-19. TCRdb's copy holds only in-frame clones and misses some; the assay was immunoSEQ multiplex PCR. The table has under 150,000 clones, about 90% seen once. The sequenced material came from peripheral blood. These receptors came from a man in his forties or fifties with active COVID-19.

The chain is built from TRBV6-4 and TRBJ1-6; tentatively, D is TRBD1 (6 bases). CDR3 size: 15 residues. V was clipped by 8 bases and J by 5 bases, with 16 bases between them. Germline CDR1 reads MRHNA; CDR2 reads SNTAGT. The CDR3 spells CASRWGLSDNSPLHF. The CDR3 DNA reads TGTGCCAGCCGGTGGGGGCTCAGCGATAATTCACCCCTCCACTTT.

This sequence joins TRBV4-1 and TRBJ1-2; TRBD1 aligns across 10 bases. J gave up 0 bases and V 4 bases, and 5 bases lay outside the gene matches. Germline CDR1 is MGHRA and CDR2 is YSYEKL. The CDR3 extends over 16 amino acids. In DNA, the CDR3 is TGCGCCAGCAGCCGGGGGACAGGGGAATCTAACTATGGCTACACCTTC. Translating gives CASSRGTGESNYGYTF.

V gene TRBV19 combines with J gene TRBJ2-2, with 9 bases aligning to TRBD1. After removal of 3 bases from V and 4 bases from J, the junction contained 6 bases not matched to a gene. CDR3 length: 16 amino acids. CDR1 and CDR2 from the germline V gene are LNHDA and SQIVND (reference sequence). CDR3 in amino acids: CASSIPTGGVTGELFF. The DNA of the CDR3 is TGTGCCAGTAGTATCCCCACAGGGGGCGTCACCGGGGAGCTGTTTTTT.

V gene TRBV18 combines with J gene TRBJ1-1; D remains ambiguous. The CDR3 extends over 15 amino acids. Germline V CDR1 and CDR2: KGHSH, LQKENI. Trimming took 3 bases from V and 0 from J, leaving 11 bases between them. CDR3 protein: CASSPRRTLNTEAFF. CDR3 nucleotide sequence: TGTGCCAGCTCACCGCGGAGAACTCTGAACACTGAAGCTTTCTTT. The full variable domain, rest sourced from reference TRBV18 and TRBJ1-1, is NAGVMQNPRHLVRRRGQEARLRCSPMKGHSHVYWYRQLPEEGLKFMVYLQKENIIDESGMPKERFSAEFPKEGPSILRIQQVVRGDSAAYFCASSPRRTLNTEAFFGQGTRLTVV.

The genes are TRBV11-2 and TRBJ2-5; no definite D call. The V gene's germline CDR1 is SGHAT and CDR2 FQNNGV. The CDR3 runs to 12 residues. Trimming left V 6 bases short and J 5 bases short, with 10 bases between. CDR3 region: CASSPLEETQYF. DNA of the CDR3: TGTGCCAGCAGTCCCCTCGAGGAGACCCAGTACTTC.

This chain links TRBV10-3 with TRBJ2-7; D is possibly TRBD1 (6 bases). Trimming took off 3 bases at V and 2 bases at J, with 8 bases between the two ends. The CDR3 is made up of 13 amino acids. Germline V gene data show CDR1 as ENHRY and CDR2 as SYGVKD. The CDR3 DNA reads TGTGCCATCAGTGATAACAGGGCCTACGAGCAGTACTTC. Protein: CAISDNRAYEQYF.

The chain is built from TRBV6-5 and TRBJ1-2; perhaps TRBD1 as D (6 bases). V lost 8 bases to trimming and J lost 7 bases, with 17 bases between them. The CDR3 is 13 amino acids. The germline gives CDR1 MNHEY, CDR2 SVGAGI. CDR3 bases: TGTGCCAGCCGCGGCCAGGGGTCGGGTGGCTACACCTTC. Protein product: CASRGQGSGGYTF.

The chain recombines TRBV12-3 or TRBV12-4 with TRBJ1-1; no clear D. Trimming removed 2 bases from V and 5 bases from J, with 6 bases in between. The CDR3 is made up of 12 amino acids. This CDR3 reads CASSLWRTEAFF. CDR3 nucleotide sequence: TGTGCCAGCAGTTTATGGCGGACTGAAGCTTTCTTT.

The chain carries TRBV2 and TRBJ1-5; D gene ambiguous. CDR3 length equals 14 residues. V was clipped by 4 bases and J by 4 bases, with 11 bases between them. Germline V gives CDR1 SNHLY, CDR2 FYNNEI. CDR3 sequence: CASSGGNGNQPQHF. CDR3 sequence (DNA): TGTGCCAGCAGTGGAGGGAATGGGAATCAGCCCCAGCATTTT.

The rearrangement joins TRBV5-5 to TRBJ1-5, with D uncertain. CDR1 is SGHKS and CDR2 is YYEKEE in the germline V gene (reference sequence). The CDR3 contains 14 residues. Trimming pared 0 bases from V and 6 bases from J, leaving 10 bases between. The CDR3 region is CASSLVAGGQPQHF. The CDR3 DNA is TGTGCCAGCAGCTTGGTGGCAGGAGGTCAGCCCCAGCATTTT.

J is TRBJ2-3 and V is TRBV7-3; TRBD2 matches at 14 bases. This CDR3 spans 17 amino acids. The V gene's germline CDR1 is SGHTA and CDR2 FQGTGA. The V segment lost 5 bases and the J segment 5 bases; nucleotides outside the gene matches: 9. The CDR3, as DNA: TGTGCCAGCAGCCAGCGACTAGCGGGGGGGCCGGGAGATACGCAGTATTTT. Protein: CASSQRLAGGPGDTQYF.

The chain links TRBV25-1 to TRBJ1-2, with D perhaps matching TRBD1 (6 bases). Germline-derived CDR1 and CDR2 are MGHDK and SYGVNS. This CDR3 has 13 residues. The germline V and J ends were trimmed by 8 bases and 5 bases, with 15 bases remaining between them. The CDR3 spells CASSVDSLYGYTF. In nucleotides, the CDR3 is TGTGCCAGCTCTGTGGACAGCTTATATGGCTACACCTTC.

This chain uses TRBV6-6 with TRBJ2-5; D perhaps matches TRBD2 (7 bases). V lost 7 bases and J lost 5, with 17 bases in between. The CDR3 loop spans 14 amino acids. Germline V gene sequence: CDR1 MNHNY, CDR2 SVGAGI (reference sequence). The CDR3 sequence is CASTPGGLGETQYF. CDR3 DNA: TGTGCCAGCACCCCCGGGGGGCTGGGGGAGACCCAGTACTTC.

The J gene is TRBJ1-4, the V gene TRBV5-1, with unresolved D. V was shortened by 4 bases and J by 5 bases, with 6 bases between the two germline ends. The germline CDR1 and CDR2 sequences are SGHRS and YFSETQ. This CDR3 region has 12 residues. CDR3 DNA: TGCGCCAGCAGCGAGGCGAATGAAAAACTGTTTTTT. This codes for CASSEANEKLFF. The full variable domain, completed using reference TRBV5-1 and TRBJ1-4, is KAGVTQTPRYLIKTRGQQVTLSCSPISGHRSVSWYQQTPGQGLQFLFEYFSETQRNKGNFPGRFSGRQFSNSRSEMNVSTLELGDSALYLCASSEANEKLFFGSGTQLSVL.

CDR3 DNA sequence: TGTGCCAGCAGTGCCCAAGACAGGAGATATGGCTACACCTTC. It is translated as CASSAQDRRYGYTF. The chain recombines TRBV2 with TRBJ1-2; a weak D match, TRBD1 (6 bases). Germline values: CDR1 SNHLY, CDR2 FYNNEI. The CDR3 contains 14 residues. Trimming took off 4 bases at V and 5 bases at J, with 14 bases between the two ends. Full variable domain (missing parts from reference TRBV2 and TRBJ1-2): EPEVTQTPSHQVTQMGQEVILRCVPISNHLYFYWYRQILGQKVEFLVSFYNNEISEKSEIFDDQFSVERPDGSNFTLKIRSTKLEDSAMYFCASSAQDRRYGYTFGSGTRLTVV.

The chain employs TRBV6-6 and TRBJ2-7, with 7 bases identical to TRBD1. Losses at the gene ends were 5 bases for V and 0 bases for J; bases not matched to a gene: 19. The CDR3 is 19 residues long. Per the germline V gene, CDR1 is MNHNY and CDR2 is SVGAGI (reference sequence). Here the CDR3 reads CASSLRPPAQGRVSYEQYF. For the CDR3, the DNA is TGTGCCAGCAGTCTAAGACCCCCCGCACAGGGGCGGGTCTCCTACGAGCAGTACTTC.

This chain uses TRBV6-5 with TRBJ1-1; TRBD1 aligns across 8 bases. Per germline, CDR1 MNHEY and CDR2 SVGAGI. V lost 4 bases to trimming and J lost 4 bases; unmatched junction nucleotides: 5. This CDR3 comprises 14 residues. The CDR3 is CASSSQGAGTEAFF. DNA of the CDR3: TGTGCCAGCAGTTCTCAGGGGGCAGGCACTGAAGCTTTCTTT.

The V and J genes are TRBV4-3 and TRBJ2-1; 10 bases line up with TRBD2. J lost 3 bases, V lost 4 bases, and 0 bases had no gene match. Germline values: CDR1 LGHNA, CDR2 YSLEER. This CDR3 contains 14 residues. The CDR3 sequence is CASSRTSGYNEQFF. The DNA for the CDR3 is TGCGCCAGCAGCCGGACTAGCGGCTACAATGAGCAGTTCTTC.

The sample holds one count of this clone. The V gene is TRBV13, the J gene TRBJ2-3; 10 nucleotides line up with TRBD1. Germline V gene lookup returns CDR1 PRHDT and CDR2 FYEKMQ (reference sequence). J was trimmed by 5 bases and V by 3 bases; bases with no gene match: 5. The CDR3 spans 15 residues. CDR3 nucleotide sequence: TGTGCCAGCAGCTTGTTTGGACAGGGGGAAGATACGCAGTATTTT. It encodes CASSLFGQGEDTQYF.

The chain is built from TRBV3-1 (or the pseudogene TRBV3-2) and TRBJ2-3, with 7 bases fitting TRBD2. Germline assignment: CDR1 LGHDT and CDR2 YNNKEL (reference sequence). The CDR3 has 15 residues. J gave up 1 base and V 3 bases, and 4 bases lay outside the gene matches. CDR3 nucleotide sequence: TGTGCCAGCAGCCAGGGAGGGCGGGGCACAGATACGCAGTATTTT. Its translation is CASSQGGRGTDTQYF.